Listed here are 18 T cell receptor beta chains from one sample, sequenced in a study of long-term antiretroviral therapy in people with HIV. Run at survey level, the immunoSEQ assay was version v3.0. Produced via immunoSEQ multiplex PCR; TCRdb's table is partial and in-frame only. The repertoire includes around 20,000 clones, 84% of them detected once, and about 4.5% sits in the top ten. The material was unsorted PBMCs, obtained approximately 6.2 years after starting antiretroviral therapy. All receptors come from a man aged 25-45 years with HIV.

The chain links TRBV4-3 to TRBJ2-1; no definite D call. V lost 2 bases, J lost 1 base, and 3 bases lay in between. The CDR3 sequence is 13 residues long. Germline V gene data show CDR1 as LGHNA and CDR2 as YSLEER. The CDR3 here is CASSQFSYNEQFF. CDR3 in DNA: TGCGCCAGCAGCCAATTTTCCTACAATGAGCAGTTCTTC.

This clone was picked up one time. V usage is TRBV4-1 and J usage is TRBJ2-5; D might be TRBD1 (5 bases). The CDR3 is made up of 14 amino acids. V dropped 3 bases and J dropped 2 bases, with 10 bases sitting between them. CDR1 is MGHRA and CDR2 is YSYEKL in the germline V gene. In DNA, the CDR3 is TGCGCCAGCAGCCACTCGCAGGGACAAGAGACCCAGTACTTC. Encoded protein: CASSHSQGQETQYF.

The CDR3 bases are TGTGCCAGCAGCCCCGGACAGGCCTACAATGAGCAGTTCTTC. It specifies CASSPGQAYNEQFF. The chain is built from TRBV9 and TRBJ2-1; 7 bases align to TRBD1. The V and J ends lost 4 bases and 2 bases, in that order; junction bases with no gene match: 3. CDR3 length: 14 residues. Germline V gene data show CDR1 as SGDLS and CDR2 as YYNGEE.

The chain couples TRBV7-9 to TRBJ1-4; D is uncertain. The germline V and J ends were trimmed by 5 bases and 2 bases, with 12 bases remaining between them. CDR1 and CDR2 (germline): SEHNR, FQNEAQ (reference sequence). This CDR3 has 15 residues. CDR3 amino acids: CASSQGGVTNEKLFF. The CDR3 bases are TGTGCCAGCAGCCAAGGCGGGGTCACTAATGAAAAACTGTTTTTT.

The chain recombines TRBV2 with TRBJ1-2, with 7 bases fitting TRBD1. V trimming: 6 bases; J trimming: 12 bases; junction bases outside the gene matches: 10. This CDR3 comprises 12 residues. Germline V gives CDR1 SNHLY, CDR2 FYNNEI. The chain's CDR3 is CASREGAVYHTF. CDR3 DNA sequence: TGTGCCAGCAGGGAGGGGGCGGTGTATCACACCTTC.

The CDR3 DNA follows: TGCGCCAGCAGCTTGGAGCAACAGGGGGCTGGAAACACCATATATTTT. It codes for CASSLEQQGAGNTIYF. This chain joins TRBV5-1 and TRBJ1-3; TRBD1 matches 8 bases. The germline V gene encodes CDR1 SGHRS and CDR2 YFSETQ. V lost 0 bases to trimming and J lost 2 bases; unmatched junction nucleotides: 4. CDR3 length: 16 amino acids.

In this sample, this clone turned up once. The V gene is TRBV28, the J gene TRBJ2-1; perhaps TRBD2 as D (5 bases). Germline CDR1 and CDR2: MDHEN and SYDVKM. The ends were cut back, 2 bases at V and 8 bases at J, with 16 bases in the middle. The CDR3 sequence is 15 residues long. The CDR3 DNA reads as TGTGCCAGCAGTTTAATTTGGGGAGAGGTCGATGAGCAGTTCTTC. It codes for CASSLIWGEVDEQFF.

This chain connects TRBV7-9 to TRBJ1-1; D not certain. CDR3 size: 13 residues. V lost 5 bases and J 0 bases, leaving 7 bases between the germline ends. Germline assignment: CDR1 SEHNR and CDR2 FQNEAQ (reference sequence). CDR3 loop: CASSPTVNTEAFF. In DNA form, the CDR3 reads TGTGCCAGCAGCCCTACAGTGAACACTGAAGCTTTCTTT.

This clone was detected once. The rearrangement links TRBV6-1 to TRBJ2-2, with D maybe TRBD2 (6 bases). The CDR3 totals 20 residues. The V gene lost 2 bases and the J gene lost 0 bases, with 22 bases spanning the gap. The germline CDR1 and CDR2 sequences are MNHNS and SASEGT. The CDR3 nucleotides read TGTGCCAGCAGTGAACGACCCGCCATGGGGCGGACTACGAACACCGGGGAGCTGTTTTTT. As protein: CASSERPAMGRTTNTGELFF.

This clone was observed a handful of times. Here the CDR3 DNA reads TGTGCCAGTAGTATCGGGGGACTTGATGAAAAACTGTTTTTT. Translating gives CASSIGGLDEKLFF. The rearrangement links TRBV19 to TRBJ1-4; D is perhaps TRBD1 (5 bases). The CDR3 is made up of 14 amino acids. From germline, CDR1 is LNHDA and CDR2 SQIVND (reference sequence). V shed 3 bases and J shed 6 bases, with 11 bases lying between them.

This clone was observed a single time. The chain recombines TRBV6-1 with TRBJ2-3; either TRBD1 or TRBD2 may fit D (5 bases each). The germline V gene has CDR1 MNHNS and CDR2 SASEGT. The V gene lost 4 bases and the J gene lost 2 bases, with 13 bases spanning the gap. This CDR3 spans 15 amino acids. CDR3 loop: CASSARDRFTDTQYF. DNA for the CDR3: TGTGCCAGCAGTGCCCGGGACCGTTTCACAGATACGCAGTATTTT.

V usage is TRBV10-3 and J usage is TRBJ1-1; D gene ambiguous. V lost 7 bases to trimming and J lost 1 base, with 10 bases between them. The CDR3 length is 13 residues. In germline, CDR1 is ENHRY, CDR2 SYGVKD. This CDR3 reads CAIMEVGNTEAFF. CDR3 DNA: TGTGCCATCATGGAGGTTGGGAACACTGAAGCTTTCTTT.

This sequence joins TRBV28 and TRBJ2-4, with 12 bases lining up with TRBD1. Trimming cost V 5 bases and J 4 bases; bases outside gene matches: 9. Germline lookup yields CDR1 MDHEN and CDR2 SYDVKM. CDR3 length equals 17 residues. The CDR3 spells CASSPPGQGAKKNIQYF. CDR3 DNA sequence: TGTGCCAGCAGTCCACCGGGACAGGGGGCTAAGAAAAACATTCAGTACTTC.

The chain links TRBV6-5 to TRBJ2-1, with D perhaps matching TRBD2 (6 bases). Trimming stripped 10 bases from V and 1 base from J, with 14 bases between. The length of the CDR3 is 14 residues. Looked up from germline, CDR1 is MNHEY and CDR2 is SVGAGI. The CDR3 DNA follows: TGTGCCACAACGAAAAGCGGGTCCTACAATGAGCAGTTCTTC. Residues: CATTKSGSYNEQFF.

The chain carries TRBV19 and TRBJ2-1, with 8 bases that match TRBD2. CDR3 length equals 15 residues. The germline gives CDR1 LNHDA, CDR2 SQIVND (reference sequence). The junction had 7 bases not matched to a gene; V was cut back by 3 bases and J by 6 bases. The DNA for the CDR3 is TGTGCCAGTAGTATCCAGGGACTAGTTTTCAATGAGCAGTTCTTC. Protein product: CASSIQGLVFNEQFF. The whole variable domain, filled in from reference TRBV19 and TRBJ2-1, reads DGGITQSPKYLFRKEGQNVTLSCEQNLNHDAMYWYRQDPGQGLRLIYYSQIVNDFQKGDIAEGYSVSREKKESFPLTVTSAQKNPTAFYLCASSIQGLVFNEQFFGPGTRLTVL.

The J gene is TRBJ2-7, the V gene TRBV7-8; a possible D gene is TRBD1 (6 bases). The CDR3 is 15 residues long. V was cut by 1 base and J by 2 bases, with 12 bases left in between. Germline V lookup: CDR1 SGHVS, CDR2 FQNEAQ. As DNA, the CDR3 is TGTGCCAGCAGCTTAGGTTCCAGGGGTCCCTACGAGCAGTACTTC. Translation gives CASSLGSRGPYEQYF.

The chain carries TRBV7-8 and TRBJ2-7; no clear D gene. Germline loops: CDR1 SGHVS, CDR2 FQNEAQ. The CDR3 runs to 12 residues. The ends were cut back, 3 bases at V and 3 bases at J, with 6 bases in the middle. The DNA for the CDR3 is TGTGCCAGCAGCTTCGTGGGCTACGAGCAGTACTTC. Translated, it gives CASSFVGYEQYF.

This clone was found once. The chain employs TRBV27 and TRBJ2-1, with D perhaps TRBD2 (7 bases). Per the germline V gene, CDR1 is MNHEY and CDR2 is SMNVEV (reference sequence). This CDR3 contains 15 residues. Between the trimmed V and J ends, which lost 6 bases and 8 bases, there was a span of 20 bases. Here the CDR3 DNA reads TGTGCCAGCAGCTCTCCGGGACTAAGGGGGGATGAGCAGTTCTTC. It codes for CASSSPGLRGDEQFF.